The source of this T cell receptor beta chain is a study of graft-versus-host responses after intestinal transplantation. On the study more broadly: All recipients were given anti-thymocyte globulin induction, and tacrolimus and steroids were then administered for about three years. General study points: Clonal ratios of graft-versus-host to host-versus-graft in allografts were high for patients exhibiting graft-donor T cell macrochimerism. Some GvH clones appeared in ileal mucosa or blood before recipient bone marrow.

Germline V gives CDR1 SGDLS, CDR2 YYNGEE. The CDR3 runs to 14 residues. Germline trimming cut 4 bases from V and 8 bases from J; bases unmatched to any gene: 7. Investigators treated the graft tissue so that it released intraepithelial and lamina propria lymphocytes. The repertoire was sequenced with immunoSEQ multiplex PCR; TCRdb's copy has only in-frame clones and lacks some. The sample includes 8,500 to 14,000 clones, under 80% of them seen just once. This clone was seen a single time. Its target is not known. V and J are TRBV9 and TRBJ2-1; 9 nucleotides line up with TRBD2. The material was ileum tissue, obtained 23 days after intestinal transplant. This receptor was taken from a human patient who received an intestinal transplant, so some T cells may come from the graft donor. CDR3 protein: CASSLAGGLDEQFF. The CDR3 DNA follows: TGTGCCAGCAGCCTCGCGGGGGGGCTCGATGAGCAGTTCTTC.